This is a list of T cell receptor beta chains from one sample in a study of cytomegalovirus exposure and HLA in healthy donors. Libraries were prepared by immunoSEQ multiplex PCR; TCRdb keeps only in-frame clonotypes and omits some of them. The data contain 180,000 or so clones, about four fifths of them singletons. What was sequenced was PBMCs. These receptors originate from a woman aged 25-40 years in good health and CMV-seronegative. CDR3s include the opening cysteine and the closing phenylalanine or tryptophan. Fields, in order: V gene, CDR3 length, D gene, J gene, CDR3 protein. D genes are given only for firm matches.

TRBV4-1	16	TRBD2	TRBJ2-7	CASSQGPRTSGRGQYF
TRBV7-3	14	TRBD2	TRBJ2-7	CASSPTSGTYEQYF
TRBV6-5	14	.	TRBJ2-7	CASSYRGTFSEQYF
TRBV10-1	13	.	TRBJ2-2	CASSELNTGELFF
TRBV6-5	14	TRBD1	TRBJ1-1	CASSYPGQVNEAFF
TRBV5-1	15	.	TRBJ1-1	CASSLEAAGVTEAFF
TRBV2	15	.	TRBJ1-3	CASSGGTRSGNTIYF
TRBV2	13	TRBD1	TRBJ2-7	CANSRDRNYEQYF
TRBV19	16	TRBD1	TRBJ1-5	CASSANRGVSNQPQHF
TRBV7-9	14	.	TRBJ1-6	CASSGGSYNSPLHF
TRBV9	18	TRBD2	TRBJ2-1	CASSVAPQLAGGPNEQFF
TRBV12-2	15	.	TRBJ2-3	CASRLEQGTTDTQYF
TRBV5-4	15	.	TRBJ1-2	CASSLDLVTTEGYTF
TRBV19	14	TRBD1	TRBJ1-6	CASSIRGLTSPLHF
TRBV4-1	14	.	TRBJ2-1	CASSQGTATYEQFF
TRBV9	13	TRBD2	TRBJ2-5	CASSVTSGETQYF
TRBV7-2	14	TRBD1	TRBJ2-7	CASSVDRGRGEQYF
TRBV4-2	18	TRBD2	TRBJ2-3	CASSHSGGASFSTDTQYF
TRBV30	14	.	TRBJ1-5	CAWSGNRVIQPQHF
TRBV18	15	TRBD1	TRBJ1-1	CASSPYRGMNTEAFF
TRBV9	14	TRBD2	TRBJ2-3	CASSLAGVVDTQYF
TRBV5-4	13	TRBD1	TRBJ1-2	CASSKTGNYGYTF
TRBV27	14	TRBD1	TRBJ1-2	CASSYLTGAGGYTF
TRBV27	15	TRBD2	TRBJ2-5	CASRNLAGGRETQYF
TRBV5-1	15	TRBD2	TRBJ2-5	CASSLLAGGLETQYF
TRBV7-9	13	.	TRBJ1-1	CASSLDSGTEAFF
TRBV7-2	14	.	TRBJ1-1	CASSLFSGSTEAFF
TRBV7-9	18	TRBD1	TRBJ1-6	CASSHLPQGQGRNSPLHF